The entry below gives a single TCR beta chain sequence along with its context. The antigen remains undetermined. TCRdb reprocessed the 5' RACE reads; each CDR3 protein has one entry and no DNA is given. In total, the table holds about 550,000 distinct CDR3 sequences. Germline V gene lookup returns CDR1 DFQATT and CDR2 SNEGSKA (reference sequence). This CDR3 has 14 amino acids. This entry belongs to a study of T cells expressing NK-cell markers. Study conclusions and caveats: In several donors, dominant clonotypes made up 28.3-60.1% of CD3+CD56-NKG2C+ cells. Among CD8+ T cells from about six donors, dominant NKG2C+ clonotypes accounted for about 1.0-7.0%. Uncertainty persisted over the HCMV specificity of expanded NKG2C+ T cell clones.

The sample was blood T cells: a sorted CD56 or NKG2C T cell subset, CD4+ or CD8+ T cells, or bulk PBMC T cells (not recorded which). The gene calls are TRBV20-1 and TRBJ2-2; TCRdb reports TRBD2, a call that lacks DNA to check it against. This clonotype was sampled from a man between 18 and 29 years old in good health. CDR3: CSARLGTSGGELFF.